The T cell receptor beta chain described here comes from a study of blood T cells in healthy people across ages. This clonotype was counted once. Primed by a sample-barcoded 5' primer and a J-beta primer mix, a second PCR proceeded for 7 to 11 cycles. MiXCR, applied by TCRdb to the 5' RACE reads, yields one record per CDR3 protein. The repertoire holds hundreds of thousands of distinct CDR3 sequences, with under 45% as singletons. The CDR3 sequence is 11 residues long. The germline CDR1 and CDR2 sequences are DFQATT and SNEGSKA (reference sequence). Trimming removed 5 bases from V and 10 bases from J, with 15 bases in between.

This TCR was recovered from a man in his sixties in good health. Sequencing input: blood. This sequence joins TRBV20-1 and TRBJ2-7; TRBD2 is a possible D gene (6 bases). CDR3 residues: CSAGLQEAQYF. CDR3 in DNA: TGCAGTGCTGGACTACAAGAGGCCCAGTACTTC.